The clone carrying this TCR beta chain appeared a single time. These data are taken from a study of blood T cell repertoires in COVID-19. At the level of the study: Acute and convalescent COVID-19 samples came from the United States, Italy and Spain.

Sequencing was performed with immunoSEQ multiplex PCR; in TCRdb, only in-frame clones are kept and a portion is missing. This sample has 200,000 to 250,000 clones, with more than 80% found just once. Cohorts were based on clinical histories the participants reported. Cohort 3 recovery required two negative PCRs, clearance, or symptom resolution. The germline CDR1 and CDR2 sequences are SNHLY and FYNNEI. The V end lost 0 bases, the J end lost 5 bases, and 16 bases lay between the germline ends. The CDR3 sequence is 16 residues long. The sequence derives from a man between 60 and 75 years old who had recovered from COVID-19. V and J are TRBV2 and TRBJ1-2; D is unresolved. The sequenced sample consisted of PBMCs or T cells enriched from blood (not recorded which). The CDR3 here is CASSEAALQVGYGYTF. In DNA, the CDR3 is TGTGCCAGCAGTGAAGCAGCTCTTCAGGTTGGGTATGGCTACACCTTC.